This TCR beta chain was profiled in a study of OX40 agonist ivuxolimab in advanced cancers. Across the whole study: Two cutaneous melanoma patients and one hepatocellular carcinoma patient, three in all, had partial responses.

Repertoires were generated with immunoSEQ multiplex PCR, while TCRdb's copy carries only in-frame clones and drops some. The sample has about 83,000 clones; 84% are singletons. People who had autoimmune disease history or systemic immunosuppression were excluded. The CDR3 extends over 16 amino acids. V was trimmed by 5 bases and J by 2 bases, leaving 19 bases between them. CDR1 is GTSNPN, CDR2 SVGIG, per germline (reference sequence). The sequence came from an adult with an advanced solid tumor such as melanoma, head and neck, liver or kidney cancer. The rearrangement joins TRBV30 to TRBJ1-5; D is possibly TRBD1 (5 bases). Specimen: CD4+ or CD8+ T cells sorted from blood, collected in a trial of the OX40 agonist ivuxolimab. CDR3 bases: TGTGCCTGGTCCTCCGGGGCTGTTAGTGGCAATCAGCCCCAGCATTTT. It translates to CAWSSGAVSGNQPQHF.